Listed below are T cell receptor beta chains from one sample, sequenced in a study of T-cell memory formation after mild COVID-19. TCRdb re-derived calls from the 5' RACE reads in MiXCR, one entry per CDR3 protein. The profile shows approximately 110,000 distinct CDR3 sequences, 22% of them singletons. Material: PBMCs or a T cell subset sorted from them (not recorded which). Every receptor here comes from a man aged 18 to 30 who had mild COVID-19 (a few samples of this study predate the infection). Cell type and time point are not known. CDR3s include the opening cysteine and the closing phenylalanine or tryptophan. Fields, in order: V gene, J gene, clone size, CDR3 protein. Not every row has a clone size; where given, it reads once, few, many or a size class.

v_call: TRBV6-6
j_call: TRBJ2-7
clone_size: few
cdr3_aa: CASSYLDRGTYEQYF

v_call: TRBV7-6
j_call: TRBJ1-2
clone_size: NA
cdr3_aa: CASSLELGGAVYGYTF

v_call: TRBV9
j_call: TRBJ1-2
clone_size: NA
cdr3_aa: CASSVAPTTVYGYTF

v_call: TRBV29-1
j_call: TRBJ1-2
clone_size: NA
cdr3_aa: CSVGGMNGYTF

v_call: TRBV4-1
j_call: TRBJ1-2
clone_size: few
cdr3_aa: CASSQVGVAYGYTF

v_call: TRBV7-9
j_call: TRBJ1-1
clone_size: NA
cdr3_aa: CASTWTDTEAFF

v_call: TRBV7-6
j_call: TRBJ2-1
clone_size: NA
cdr3_aa: CASMEGTSGYNEQFF

v_call: TRBV9
j_call: TRBJ2-5
clone_size: few
cdr3_aa: CASSVDQRGGWETQYF

v_call: TRBV9
j_call: TRBJ2-3
clone_size: few
cdr3_aa: CASGDGTKTDTQYF

v_call: TRBV4-1
j_call: TRBJ1-1
clone_size: NA
cdr3_aa: CASSQEPPGASDTEAFF

v_call: TRBV6-2/TRBV6-3
j_call: TRBJ2-1
clone_size: NA
cdr3_aa: CATNTGTNTYNEQFF

v_call: TRBV7-2
j_call: TRBJ2-3
clone_size: NA
cdr3_aa: CASSLALATTDTQYF

v_call: TRBV12-3/TRBV12-4
j_call: TRBJ1-4
clone_size: NA
cdr3_aa: CASSPTSEVGEKLFF

v_call: TRBV7-2
j_call: TRBJ2-5
clone_size: NA
cdr3_aa: CASNDLVVRSQDTQYF

v_call: TRBV7-9
j_call: TRBJ2-3
clone_size: NA
cdr3_aa: CASSAPQGAATDTQYF

v_call: TRBV7-2
j_call: TRBJ2-7
clone_size: NA
cdr3_aa: CASSSYVGTQAYEQYF

v_call: TRBV4-3
j_call: TRBJ2-5
clone_size: few
cdr3_aa: CASSQDVGGETQYF

v_call: TRBV5-6
j_call: TRBJ2-2
clone_size: NA
cdr3_aa: CASRPTGWDTGELFF

v_call: TRBV7-8
j_call: TRBJ2-2
clone_size: once
cdr3_aa: CASSSLAGVAGELFF

v_call: TRBV7-6
j_call: TRBJ2-7
clone_size: NA
cdr3_aa: CASSLDRTSYEQYF

v_call: TRBV6-2/TRBV6-3
j_call: TRBJ1-4
clone_size: NA
cdr3_aa: CASTLRTGDNEKLFF